This section outlines one TCR beta chain sequence together with its context. Its antigen remains undetermined. Per-base qualities were not stored, and no clone one base away is much larger. This entry belongs to a study of OX40 agonist ivuxolimab in advanced cancers. Concerning the study at large: Ivuxolimab was an agonistic, fully human IgG2 monoclonal antibody directed against OX40 (CD134), a costimulatory receptor. Intravenous ivuxolimab was administered to patients every 2 weeks at six dose levels: 0.01, 0.1, 0.3, 1.5, 3 and 10 mg/kg. Of the approximately 54 patients in dose escalation, about 19 had hepatocellular carcinoma, some 15 had melanoma, 9 had renal cell carcinoma and 9 had head and neck cancer. A male proportion of 82.7% and a mean age of approximately 62 years, ranging from about 23 to 90, were recorded for the dose-escalation cohort. Patients were allowed to have had prior anti-PD-1, anti-PD-L1 or anti-CTLA-4 therapy, and more than 30% of the dose-escalation patients had previously received checkpoint inhibitors. Partial responses occurred in three dose-escalation patients: two with cutaneous melanoma and one with hepatocellular carcinoma. The point of sequencing TCRbeta in the periphery was to test whether ivuxolimab changed TCR sequence diversity and drove clonal T-cell expansion. The monotherapy dose-escalation portion (N ≈ 52 patients) of the phase I ivuxolimab trial is reported in the paper.

The trial excluded patients who had a history of autoimmune disease or who were on systemic immunosuppression. Peripheral blood for TCR sequencing was collected from all dose cohorts at baseline, on cycle 4 day 1, and on cycle 7 day 1. Samples came from an open-label, multicenter, first-in-human phase I dose-escalation trial of ivuxolimab. Adults with locally advanced or metastatic melanoma, renal cell carcinoma, hepatocellular carcinoma or head and neck squamous cell carcinoma were enrolled in the trial. Before TCR sequencing, CD4+ T cells and CD8+ T cells were sorted from peripheral blood as separate populations. Genomic DNA was extracted from sorted cells for sequencing of the TCRbeta CDR3 region. The immunoSEQ Assay was used for sequencing of TCRbeta CDR3 regions. TCRdb re-hosts the immuneACCESS table, in-frame sequences only. Its copies lack some clones; in the studies checked, an unresolved V gene accounts for under half of them, and the cause for the rest is not known. The sample contains approximately 89,000 clones, around 90% of them found a single time. The top ten clones comprise less than 0.85% of the sample.

General conclusions and limits of the study: After ivuxolimab, more expanded clones were found on average in CD8+ T cells than in CD4+ T cells. Low levels of normalized T-cell clonal expansion were also seen in some patients who did not respond. In the 0.1-3.0 mg/kg groups, partial responders had among the lowest normalized peripheral clonal expansion, particularly in CD8+ T cells. The antigen specificity of the peripheral T cells that underwent clonal expansion was not determined. Clonal expansion of both CD4+ and CD8+ blood T cells was observed from baseline to week 6 at doses 0.1 to 3.0 mg/kg.

The clonotype originates from an adult with an advanced solid tumor such as melanoma, head and neck, liver or kidney cancer. The material sequenced was CD4+ or CD8+ T cells sorted from blood, taken in a trial of the OX40 agonist ivuxolimab.

DNA sequence: TGCGCCAGCAGCCAAGACCCTCGGGTGCGTGAGCAGTTCTTC. Its protein reads: CASSQDPRVREQFF. The chain is assembled from TRBV4-3 and TRBJ2-1, with the D segment identity uncertain. V was cut back by 0 bases and J by 9 bases, leaving a gap of 12 bases between them. Measured from the cysteine to the phenylalanine, the CDR3 is 14 residues long. The sequence is cut down to CDR3 DNA, 42 bases in frame from base 1. The germline V gene yields LGHNA for CDR1 and YSLEER for CDR2.